This T cell receptor (beta chain) was profiled in a study of identical twins. Through template switching, a universal primer site was introduced, and the cDNA contained unique molecular identifiers. TCRdb fed the 5' RACE reads into MiXCR, producing one record per CDR3 protein. The sample lists 400,000 to 650,000 distinct CDR3 sequences; approximately 22% were seen once. This clonotype was found a few times. The length of the CDR3 is 17 residues. V dropped 7 bases and J dropped 4; count of bases not matched to a gene: 10. Another study also made use of these data, one on T cells expressing NK-cell markers. This second study says: A handful of donors showed these clonotypes also leading the CD3+CD56-NKG2C+ fraction.

The sample consisted of CD4+ T cells sorted from blood. The genes are TRBV12-3 or TRBV12-4 and TRBJ2-1, with TRBD2 matching over 13 bases. The clonotype comes from a woman aged 18-35 years in good health. This CDR3 reads CASTTMGTSGKYNEQFF. For the CDR3, the DNA is TGTGCCAGCACCACCATGGGGACTAGCGGGAAGTACAATGAGCAGTTCTTC.